This T cell receptor (beta chain) was profiled in a study of CD8 T cells in ankylosing spondylitis. Study results and limitations: Characteristic of ankylosing spondylitis blood, it appeared, was a TCR beta motif comprising roughly eight highly homologous variants. Past research had described some motif variants in reactive arthritis synovial fluid and blood.

Preparation of TCR beta libraries was done by quantitative 5'-RACE with molecular barcodes. TCRdb itself ran the 5' RACE reads through MiXCR, one entry per CDR3 protein. The sample lists about 390,000 distinct CDR3 sequences, 20% to 25% seen once, with approximately 16% in the top ten. This clonotype was counted only a few times. As yet, its antigen is unknown. V gave up 4 bases and J gave up 7 bases; unmatched junction bases: 8. The CDR3 extends over 15 amino acids. Germline CDR1 reads SEHNR; CDR2 reads FQNEAQ (reference sequence). The chain has TRBV7-9 and TRBJ2-2; 8 bases line up with TRBD2. The sample comprised blood, either unsorted or a sorted T cell fraction (not recorded which). This sequence was found in a male donor with ankylosing spondylitis. The CDR3 region has the DNA TGTGCCAGCAGCTCAAGCGGGAGTCATGGCGGGGAGCTGTTTTTT. The encoded protein is CASSSSGSHGGELFF.